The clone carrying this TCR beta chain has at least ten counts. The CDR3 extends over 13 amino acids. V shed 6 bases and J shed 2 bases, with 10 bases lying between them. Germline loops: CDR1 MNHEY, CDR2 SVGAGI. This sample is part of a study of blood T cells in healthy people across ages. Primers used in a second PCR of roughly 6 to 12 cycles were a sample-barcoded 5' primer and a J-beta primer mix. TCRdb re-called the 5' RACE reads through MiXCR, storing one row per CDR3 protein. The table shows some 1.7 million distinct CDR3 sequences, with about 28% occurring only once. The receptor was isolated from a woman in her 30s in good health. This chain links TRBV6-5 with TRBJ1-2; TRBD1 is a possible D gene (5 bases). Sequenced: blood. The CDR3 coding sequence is TGTGCCAGCAGAGGGGACGGAAACTATGGCTACACCTTC. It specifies CASRGDGNYGYTF.